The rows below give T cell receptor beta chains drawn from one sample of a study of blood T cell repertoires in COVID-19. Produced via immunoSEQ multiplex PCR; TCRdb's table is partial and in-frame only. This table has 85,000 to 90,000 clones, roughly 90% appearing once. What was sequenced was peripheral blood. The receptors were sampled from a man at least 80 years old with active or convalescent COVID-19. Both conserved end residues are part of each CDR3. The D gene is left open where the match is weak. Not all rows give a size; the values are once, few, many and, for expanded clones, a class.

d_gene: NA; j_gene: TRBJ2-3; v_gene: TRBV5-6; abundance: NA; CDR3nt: TGTGCCAGCAGCCTGGGACTCAGCACAGATACGCAGTATTTT; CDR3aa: CASSLGLSTDTQYF
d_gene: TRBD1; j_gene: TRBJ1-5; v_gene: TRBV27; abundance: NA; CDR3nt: TGTGCCAGCAGTCCGATTCAGGGGGCGGTTGGCAATCAGCCCCAGCATTTT; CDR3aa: CASSPIQGAVGNQPQHF
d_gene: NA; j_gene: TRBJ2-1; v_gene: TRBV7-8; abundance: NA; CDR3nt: TGTGCCAGCAGCTTAGCGACTTTCTATGAGCAGTTCTTC; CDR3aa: CASSLATFYEQFF
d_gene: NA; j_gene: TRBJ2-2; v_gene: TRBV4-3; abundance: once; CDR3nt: TGCGCCAGCAGCCAAGACACAGAAGCCACCGGGGAGCTGTTTTTT; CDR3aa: CASSQDTEATGELFF
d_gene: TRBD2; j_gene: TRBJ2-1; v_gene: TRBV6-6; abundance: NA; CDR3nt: TGTGCCAGCAGCACGGGGGGGTCCTACAATGAGCAGTTCTTC; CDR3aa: CASSTGGSYNEQFF
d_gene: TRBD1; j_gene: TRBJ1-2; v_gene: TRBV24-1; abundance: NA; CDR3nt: TGTGCCACCAGTGCAGCGACAGGGGGCCGTCAACTCTTC; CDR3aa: CATSAATGGRQLF
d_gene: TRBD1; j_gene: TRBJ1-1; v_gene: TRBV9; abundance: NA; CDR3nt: TGTGCCAGCGGGACAGGGGGCGTCACTGAAGCTTTCTTT; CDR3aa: CASGTGGVTEAFF
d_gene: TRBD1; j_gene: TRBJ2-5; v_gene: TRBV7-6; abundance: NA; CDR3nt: TGTGCCAGCAGCTTGGGGACAGGGGGCTTTGAGACCCAGTACTTC; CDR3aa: CASSLGTGGFETQYF
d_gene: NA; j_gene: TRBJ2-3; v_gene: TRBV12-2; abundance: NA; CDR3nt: TGTGCAAGTCGCTTAGGATCGCCCGGAAGGACTAGCAAAGCAGATACGCAGTATTTT; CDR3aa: CASRLGSPGRTSKADTQYF
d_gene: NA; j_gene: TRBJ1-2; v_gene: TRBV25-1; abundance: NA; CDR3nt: TGTGCCAGCAGTACGGGGTTCGGAGGCTACACCTTC; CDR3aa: CASSTGFGGYTF
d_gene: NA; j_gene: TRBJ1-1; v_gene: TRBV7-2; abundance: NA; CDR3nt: TGTGCCAGCGGGGGGGGCATGAACACTGAAGCTTTCTTT; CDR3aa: CASGGGMNTEAFF
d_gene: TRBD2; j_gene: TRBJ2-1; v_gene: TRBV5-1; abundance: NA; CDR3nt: TGCGCCAGCAGCTGGACTAGCGTGATATCCTACAATGAGCAGTTCTTC; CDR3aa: CASSWTSVISYNEQFF
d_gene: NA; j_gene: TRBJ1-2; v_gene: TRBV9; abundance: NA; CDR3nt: TGTGCCAGCAGCGTAGGGCAGGGCCCCTATGGCTACACCTTC; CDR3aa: CASSVGQGPYGYTF
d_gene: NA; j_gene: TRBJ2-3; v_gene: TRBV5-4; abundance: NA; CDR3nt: TGTGCCAGCAGTCCCGCTGGGCCAGATACGCAGTATTTT; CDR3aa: CASSPAGPDTQYF
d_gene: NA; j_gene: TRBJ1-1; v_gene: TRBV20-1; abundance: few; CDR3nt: TGCAGTGCTATTGAATCACCGGGACTGGGGGCTTTCTTT; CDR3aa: CSAIESPGLGAFF
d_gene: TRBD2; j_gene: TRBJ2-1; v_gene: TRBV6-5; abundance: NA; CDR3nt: TGTGCCAGCAGCCTCACTAGCGGGAGGGAGAATGAGCAGTTCTTC; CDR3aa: CASSLTSGRENEQFF
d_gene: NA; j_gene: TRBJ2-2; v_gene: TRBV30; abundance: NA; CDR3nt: TGTGCCTGGGCGGGTGGAGCCGGGGAGCTGTTTTTT; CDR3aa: CAWAGGAGELFF
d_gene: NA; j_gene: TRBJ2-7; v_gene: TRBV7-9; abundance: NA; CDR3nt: TGTGCCAGCAGCTTGGACACACTTACTACAGGACAGTACTTC; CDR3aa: CASSLDTLTTGQYF
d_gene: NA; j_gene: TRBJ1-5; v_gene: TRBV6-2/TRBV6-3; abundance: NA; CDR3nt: TGTGCCAGCAGTTCCCTTAGCCGCGGACAGCCCCAGCATTTT; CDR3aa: CASSSLSRGQPQHF
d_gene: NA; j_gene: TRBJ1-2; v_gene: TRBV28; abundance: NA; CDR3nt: TGTGCCAGCAACCTAGGAGTCACCTATGGCTACACCTTC; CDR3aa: CASNLGVTYGYTF
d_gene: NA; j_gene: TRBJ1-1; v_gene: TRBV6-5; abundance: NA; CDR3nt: TGTGCCAGCAGTCCCGCGGAGAACACTGAAGCTTTCTTT; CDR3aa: CASSPAENTEAFF
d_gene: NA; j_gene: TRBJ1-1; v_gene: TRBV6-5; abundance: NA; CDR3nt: TGTGCCAGCACCTCACGGGGGGGGAACACTGAAGCTTTCTTT; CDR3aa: CASTSRGGNTEAFF
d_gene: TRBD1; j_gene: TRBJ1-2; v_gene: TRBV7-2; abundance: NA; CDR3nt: TGTGCCAGCTCATCAGGGGGCGCCTCCTATGGCTACACCTTC; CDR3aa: CASSSGGASYGYTF
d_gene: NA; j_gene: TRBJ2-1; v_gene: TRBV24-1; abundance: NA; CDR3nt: TGTGCCACCGGGACTGACCGACTAGAGCAGTTCTTC; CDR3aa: CATGTDRLEQFF
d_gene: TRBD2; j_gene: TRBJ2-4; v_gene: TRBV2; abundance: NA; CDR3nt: TGTGCCAGCAGTGGTACTAGCGAGAAAAACATTCAGTACTTC; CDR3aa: CASSGTSEKNIQYF
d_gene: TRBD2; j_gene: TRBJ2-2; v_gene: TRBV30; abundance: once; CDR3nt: TGTGCCTGCCTACTAGCGGCGAACACCGGGGAGCTGTTTTTT; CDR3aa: CACLLAANTGELFF
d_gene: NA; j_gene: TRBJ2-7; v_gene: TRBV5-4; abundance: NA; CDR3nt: TGTGCCAGCAGCCGCGGCGGGGACAGCTTATACGAGCAGTACTTC; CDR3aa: CASSRGGDSLYEQYF
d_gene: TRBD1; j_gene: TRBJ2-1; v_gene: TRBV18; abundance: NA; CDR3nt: TGTGCCAGCTCACCACCCCAGCGGGGACAGGGAAACAATGAGCAGTTCTTC; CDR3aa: CASSPPQRGQGNNEQFF
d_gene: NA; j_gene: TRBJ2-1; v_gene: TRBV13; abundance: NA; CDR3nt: TGTGCCAGCAGCCCCAAAGGGAGTAGCTCCTACAATGAGCAGTTCTTC; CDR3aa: CASSPKGSSSYNEQFF
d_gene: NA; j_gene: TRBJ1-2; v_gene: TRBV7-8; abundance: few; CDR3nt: TGTGCCAGCAGCCCCAGGCAGGGGAACTATGGCTACACCTTC; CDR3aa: CASSPRQGNYGYTF
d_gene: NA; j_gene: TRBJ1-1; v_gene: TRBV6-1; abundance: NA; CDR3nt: TGTGCCAGCAGTGAATTGCTAGGCGCTGAAGCTTTCTTT; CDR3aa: CASSELLGAEAFF
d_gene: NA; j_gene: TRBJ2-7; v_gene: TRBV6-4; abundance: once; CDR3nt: TGTGCCAGAAAGACAAAATTATACGAGCAGTACTTC; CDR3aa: CARKTKLYEQYF
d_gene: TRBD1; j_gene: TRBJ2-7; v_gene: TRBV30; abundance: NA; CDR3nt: TGTGCCTGGAGTACAACAGGGGTACAGTACTTC; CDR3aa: CAWSTTGVQYF
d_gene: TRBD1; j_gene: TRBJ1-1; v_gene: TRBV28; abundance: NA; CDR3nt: TGTGCCAGCAGAACCCCGGGACAGCATATAACCCAGAACACTGAAGCTTTCTTT; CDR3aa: CASRTPGQHITQNTEAFF
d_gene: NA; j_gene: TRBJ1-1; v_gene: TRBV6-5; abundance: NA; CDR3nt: TGTGCCAGCAGTTACTCGGCGGGACGGCAGAACACTGAAGCTTTCTTT; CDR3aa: CASSYSAGRQNTEAFF
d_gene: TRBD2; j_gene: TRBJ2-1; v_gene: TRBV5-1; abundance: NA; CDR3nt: TGCGCCAGCACCGCGGGGGCGGCTAGCGGGACTTACAATGAGCAGTTCTTC; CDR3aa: CASTAGAASGTYNEQFF
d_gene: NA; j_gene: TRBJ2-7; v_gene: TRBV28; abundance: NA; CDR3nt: TGTGCCAGCATCCCAGGACAAACCTCCTACGAGCAGTACTTC; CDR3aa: CASIPGQTSYEQYF
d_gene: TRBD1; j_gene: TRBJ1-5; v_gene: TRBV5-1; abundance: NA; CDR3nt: TGCGCCAGCAGCTTGACAGGGGGCGCGGGTCAGCCCCAGCATTTT; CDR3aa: CASSLTGGAGQPQHF
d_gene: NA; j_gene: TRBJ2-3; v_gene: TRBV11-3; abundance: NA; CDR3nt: TGTGCCAGCAGCTTACAGGGTTCAGATACGCAGTATTTT; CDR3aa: CASSLQGSDTQYF
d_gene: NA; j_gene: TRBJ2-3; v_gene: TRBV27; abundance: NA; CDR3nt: TGTGCCAGCAGTCCACCTTCAAGAGCGCAGTATTTT; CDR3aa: CASSPPSRAQYF
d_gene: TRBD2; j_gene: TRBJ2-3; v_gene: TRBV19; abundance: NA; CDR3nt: TGTGCCAGTAGTCCCGGGGGGAGTTCCACAGATACGCAGTATTTT; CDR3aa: CASSPGGSSTDTQYF
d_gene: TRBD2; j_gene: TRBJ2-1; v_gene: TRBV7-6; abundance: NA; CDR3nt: TGTGCCAGCAGCCCGTTGATAGCGGGAGGTTCCTACAATGAGCAGTTCTTC; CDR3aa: CASSPLIAGGSYNEQFF
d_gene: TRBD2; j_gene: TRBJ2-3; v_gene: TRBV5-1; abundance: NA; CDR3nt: TGCGCCAGCAGCTTGGCCTTAAGTAGCGGGGATCCTAGCACAGATACGCAGTATTTT; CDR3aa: CASSLALSSGDPSTDTQYF
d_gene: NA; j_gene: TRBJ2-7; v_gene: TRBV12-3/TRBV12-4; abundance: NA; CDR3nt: TGTGCCAGCAGCCCAGATTACCACTACGAGCAGTACTTC; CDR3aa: CASSPDYHYEQYF
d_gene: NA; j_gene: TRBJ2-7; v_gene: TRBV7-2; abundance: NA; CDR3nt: TGTGCCAGCAGCTTAGCCATAGTTCCCTACGAGCAGTACTTC; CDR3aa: CASSLAIVPYEQYF
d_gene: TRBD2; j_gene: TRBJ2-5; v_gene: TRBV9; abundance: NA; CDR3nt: TGTGCCAGCAGCGTAGAGGCTAGCGGGAGGGCCAGGGAGACCCAGTACTTC; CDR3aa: CASSVEASGRARETQYF
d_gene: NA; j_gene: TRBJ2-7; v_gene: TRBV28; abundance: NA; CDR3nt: TGTGCCAGCAGTTTTCGAGCATTTCGATACGAGCAGTACTTC; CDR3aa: CASSFRAFRYEQYF
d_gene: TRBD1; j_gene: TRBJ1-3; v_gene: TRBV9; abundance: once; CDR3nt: TGTGCCAGCAGCGCCCGGGGGACAGGCACGGGCTCCTCCGGAAACACCATATATTTT; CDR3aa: CASSARGTGTGSSGNTIYF
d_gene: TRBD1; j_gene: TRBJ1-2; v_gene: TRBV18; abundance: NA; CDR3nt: TGTGCCAGCTCACCAGCAGGGGGCCGGTATGGCTACACCTTC; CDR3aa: CASSPAGGRYGYTF
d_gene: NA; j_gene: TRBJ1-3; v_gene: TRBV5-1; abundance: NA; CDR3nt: TGCGCCAGCAAGATTGGCCCTTCCTCTGGAAACACCATATATTTT; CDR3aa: CASKIGPSSGNTIYF
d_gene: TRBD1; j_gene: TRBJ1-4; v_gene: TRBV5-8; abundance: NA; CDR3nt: TGTGCCAGCAGCTCGGGACAGGGGTTCGGGAAACTGTTTTTT; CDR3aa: CASSSGQGFGKLFF
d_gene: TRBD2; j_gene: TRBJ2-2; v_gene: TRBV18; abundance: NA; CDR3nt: TGTGCCAGCTCGGGGACTAGCGGAAAGGGAGCCGGGGAGCTGTTTTTT; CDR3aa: CASSGTSGKGAGELFF
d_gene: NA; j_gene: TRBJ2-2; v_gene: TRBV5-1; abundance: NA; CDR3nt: TGCGCCAGCAGCCCTAACCCGGGGAATACCGGGGAGCTGTTTTTT; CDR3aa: CASSPNPGNTGELFF
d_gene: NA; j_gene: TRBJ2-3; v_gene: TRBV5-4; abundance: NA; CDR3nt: TGTGCCAGCAGCCTCGGATCCCGCGGGGCAGATACGCAGTATTTT; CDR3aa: CASSLGSRGADTQYF
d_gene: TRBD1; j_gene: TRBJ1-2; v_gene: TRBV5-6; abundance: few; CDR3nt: TGTGCCAGCAGCAGCCGGGACAGGGTCGTTGGCTACACCTTC; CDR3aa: CASSSRDRVVGYTF
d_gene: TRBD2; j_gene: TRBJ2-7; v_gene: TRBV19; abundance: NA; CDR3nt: TGTGCCAGTAGCCATCCCCGGGAGGGCAAGTACGAGCAGTACTTC; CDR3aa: CASSHPREGKYEQYF
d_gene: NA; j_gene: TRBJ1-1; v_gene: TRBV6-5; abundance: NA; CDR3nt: TGTGCCAGCAGCCTTGGACACTCCGACACTGAAGCTTTCTTT; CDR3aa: CASSLGHSDTEAFF
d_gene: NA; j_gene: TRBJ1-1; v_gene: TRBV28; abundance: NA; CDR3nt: TGTGCCAGCAGTTTAGAACTCGGGGCTGAAGCTTTCTTT; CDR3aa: CASSLELGAEAFF
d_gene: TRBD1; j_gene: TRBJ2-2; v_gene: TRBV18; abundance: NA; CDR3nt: TGTGCCAGCTCACCGAGACAGGGGCCCACCGGGGAGCTGTTTTTT; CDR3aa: CASSPRQGPTGELFF